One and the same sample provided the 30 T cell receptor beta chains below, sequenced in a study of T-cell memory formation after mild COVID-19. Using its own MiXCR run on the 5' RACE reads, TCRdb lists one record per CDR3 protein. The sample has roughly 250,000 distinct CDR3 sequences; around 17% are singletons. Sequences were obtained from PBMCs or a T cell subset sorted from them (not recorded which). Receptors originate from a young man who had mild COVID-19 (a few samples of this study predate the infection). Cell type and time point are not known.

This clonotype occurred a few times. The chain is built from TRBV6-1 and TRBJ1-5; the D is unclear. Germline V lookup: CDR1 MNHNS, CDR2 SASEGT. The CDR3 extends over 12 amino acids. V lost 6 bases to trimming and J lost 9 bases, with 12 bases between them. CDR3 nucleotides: TGTGCCAGCAGCGTCTCCGGAGCGCCCCAGCATTTT. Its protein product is CASSVSGAPQHF.

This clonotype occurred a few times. The DNA of the CDR3 is TGTGCCAGTAGTCTACCGCCGGGACAGGGCCTCTACGAGCAGTACTTC. Residues: CASSLPPGQGLYEQYF. The chain employs TRBV19 and TRBJ2-7; 9 nucleotides align to TRBD1. The junction had 11 bases not matched to a gene; V was cut back by 5 bases and J by 3 bases. The germline CDR1 and CDR2 sequences are LNHDA and SQIVND (reference sequence). The CDR3 extends over 16 amino acids.

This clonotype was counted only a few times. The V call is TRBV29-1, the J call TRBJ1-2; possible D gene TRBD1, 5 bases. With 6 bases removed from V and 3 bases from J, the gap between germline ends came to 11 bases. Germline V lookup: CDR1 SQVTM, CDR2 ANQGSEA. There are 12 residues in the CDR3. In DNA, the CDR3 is TGCAGCGTGTTCAGGGTCGACTATGGCTACACCTTC. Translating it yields CSVFRVDYGYTF.

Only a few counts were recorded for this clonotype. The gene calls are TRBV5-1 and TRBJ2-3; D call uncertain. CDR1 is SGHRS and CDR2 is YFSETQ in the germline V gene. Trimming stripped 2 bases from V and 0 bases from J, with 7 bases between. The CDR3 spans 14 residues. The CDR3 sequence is CASSFTGSTDTQYF. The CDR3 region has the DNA TGCGCCAGCAGCTTTACGGGTAGCACAGATACGCAGTATTTT.

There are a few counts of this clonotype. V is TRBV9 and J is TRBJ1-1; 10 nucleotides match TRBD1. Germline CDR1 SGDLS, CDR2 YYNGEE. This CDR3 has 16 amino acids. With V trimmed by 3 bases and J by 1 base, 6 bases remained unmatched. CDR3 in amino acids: CASSAGTGAGNTEAFF. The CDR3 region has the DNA TGTGCCAGCAGCGCAGGGACAGGGGCAGGGAACACTGAAGCTTTCTTT.

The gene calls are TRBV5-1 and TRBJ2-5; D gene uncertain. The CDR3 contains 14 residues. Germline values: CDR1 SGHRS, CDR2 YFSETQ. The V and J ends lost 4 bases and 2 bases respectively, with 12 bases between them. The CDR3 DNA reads TGCGCCAGCAGCCCCCGCCAGTTGCAAGAGACCCAGTACTTC. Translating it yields CASSPRQLQETQYF.

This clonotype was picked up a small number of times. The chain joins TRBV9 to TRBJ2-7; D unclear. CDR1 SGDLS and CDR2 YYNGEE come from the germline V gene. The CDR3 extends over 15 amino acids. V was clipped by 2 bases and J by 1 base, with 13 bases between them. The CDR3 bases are TGTGCCAGCAGCGTCGGCACCCATCCTTCCTACGAGCAGTACTTC. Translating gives CASSVGTHPSYEQYF.

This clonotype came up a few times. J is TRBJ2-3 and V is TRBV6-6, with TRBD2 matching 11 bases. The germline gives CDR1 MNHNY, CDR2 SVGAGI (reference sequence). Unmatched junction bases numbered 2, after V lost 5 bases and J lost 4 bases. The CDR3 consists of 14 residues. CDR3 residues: CASSRLAGSDTQYF. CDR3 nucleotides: TGTGCCAGCAGTCGACTAGCGGGGTCAGATACGCAGTATTTT.

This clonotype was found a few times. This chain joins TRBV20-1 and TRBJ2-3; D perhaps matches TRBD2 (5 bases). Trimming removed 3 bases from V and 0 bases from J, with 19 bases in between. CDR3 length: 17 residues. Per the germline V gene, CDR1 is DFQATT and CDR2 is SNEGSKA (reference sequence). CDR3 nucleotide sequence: TGCAGTGCTAGCGGCCGCCGGGGTTACGCTAGCACAGATACGCAGTATTTT. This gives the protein CSASGRRGYASTDTQYF.

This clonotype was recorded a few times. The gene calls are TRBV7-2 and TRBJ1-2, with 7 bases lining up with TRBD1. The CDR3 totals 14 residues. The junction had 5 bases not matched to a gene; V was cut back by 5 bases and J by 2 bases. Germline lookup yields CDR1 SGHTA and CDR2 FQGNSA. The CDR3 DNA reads TGTGCCAGCAGCGTGACAGGGTTCAACTATGGCTACACCTTC. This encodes CASSVTGFNYGYTF.

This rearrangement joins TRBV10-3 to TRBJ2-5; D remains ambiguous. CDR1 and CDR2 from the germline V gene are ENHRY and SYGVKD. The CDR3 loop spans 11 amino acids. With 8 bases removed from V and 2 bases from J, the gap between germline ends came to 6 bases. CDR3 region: CAIGGQETQYF. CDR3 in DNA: TGTGCCATCGGTGGTCAAGAGACCCAGTACTTC.

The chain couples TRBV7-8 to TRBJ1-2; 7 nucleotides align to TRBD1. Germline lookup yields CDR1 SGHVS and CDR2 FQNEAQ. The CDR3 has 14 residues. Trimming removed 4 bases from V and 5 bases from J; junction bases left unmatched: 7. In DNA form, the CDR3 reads TGTGCCAGCAGCTCGTCCCGGGACAGTTATGGCTACACCTTC. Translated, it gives CASSSSRDSYGYTF.

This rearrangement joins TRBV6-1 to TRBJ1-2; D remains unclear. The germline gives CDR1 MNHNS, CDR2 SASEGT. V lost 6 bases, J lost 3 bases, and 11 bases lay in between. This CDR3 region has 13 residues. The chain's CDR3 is CASRAGTDYGYTF. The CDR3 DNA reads TGTGCCAGCAGGGCTGGAACAGACTATGGCTACACCTTC.

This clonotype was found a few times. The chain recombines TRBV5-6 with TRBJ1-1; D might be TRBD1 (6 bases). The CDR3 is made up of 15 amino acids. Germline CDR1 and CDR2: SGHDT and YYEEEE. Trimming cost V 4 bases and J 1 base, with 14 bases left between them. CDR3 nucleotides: TGTGCCAGCAGCCATCGTCGAGGGGGGAACACTGAAGCTTTCTTT. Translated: CASSHRRGGNTEAFF.

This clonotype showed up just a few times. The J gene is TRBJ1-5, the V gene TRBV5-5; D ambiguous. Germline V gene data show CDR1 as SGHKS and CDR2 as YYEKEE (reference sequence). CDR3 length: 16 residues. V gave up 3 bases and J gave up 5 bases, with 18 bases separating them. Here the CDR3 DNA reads TGTGCCAGCAGCTACCTGACGGCGGAGGGAGATCAGCCCCAGCATTTT. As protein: CASSYLTAEGDQPQHF.

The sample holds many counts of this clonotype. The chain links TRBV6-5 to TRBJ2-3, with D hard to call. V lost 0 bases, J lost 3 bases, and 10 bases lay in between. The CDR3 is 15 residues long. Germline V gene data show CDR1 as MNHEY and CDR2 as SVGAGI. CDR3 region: CASSYSQVYTDTQYF. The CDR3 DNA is TGTGCCAGCAGTTACTCCCAGGTCTATACAGATACGCAGTATTTT.

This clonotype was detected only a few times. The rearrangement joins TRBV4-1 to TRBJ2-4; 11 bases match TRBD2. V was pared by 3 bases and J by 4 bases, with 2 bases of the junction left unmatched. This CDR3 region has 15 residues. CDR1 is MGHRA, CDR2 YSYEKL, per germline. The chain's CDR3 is CASSHVAGGKNIQYF. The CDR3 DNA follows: TGCGCCAGCAGCCATGTAGCGGGGGGGAAAAACATTCAGTACTTC.

The CDR3 DNA sequence: TGTGCCAGCATTCGAGGGGGAGATACGCAGTATTTT. It codes for CASIRGGDTQYF. V and J are TRBV6-4 and TRBJ2-3, with a possible D match to TRBD1 (6 bases). V shed 7 bases and J shed 5 bases, with 10 bases lying between them. The V gene's germline CDR1 is MRHNA and CDR2 SNTAGT. The CDR3 is made up of 12 amino acids.

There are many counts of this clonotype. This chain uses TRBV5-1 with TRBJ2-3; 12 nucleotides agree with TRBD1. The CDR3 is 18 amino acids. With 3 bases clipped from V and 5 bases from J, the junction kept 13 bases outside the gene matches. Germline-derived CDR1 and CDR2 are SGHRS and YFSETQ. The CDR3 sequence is CASSSGTGGEIGQDTQYF. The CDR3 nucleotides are TGCGCCAGCAGCTCCGGGACAGGGGGCGAGATAGGGCAAGATACGCAGTATTTT.

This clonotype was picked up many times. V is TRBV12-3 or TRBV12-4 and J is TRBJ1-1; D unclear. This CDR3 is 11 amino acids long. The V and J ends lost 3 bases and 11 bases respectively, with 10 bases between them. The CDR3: CASSFLLWAFF. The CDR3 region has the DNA TGTGCCAGCAGTTTTCTGCTGTGGGCTTTCTTT.

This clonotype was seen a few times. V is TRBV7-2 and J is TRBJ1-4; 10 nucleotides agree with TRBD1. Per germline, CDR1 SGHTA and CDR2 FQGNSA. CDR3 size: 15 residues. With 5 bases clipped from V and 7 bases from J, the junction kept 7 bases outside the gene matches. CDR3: CASSPDRGRSEKLFF. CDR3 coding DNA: TGTGCCAGCAGCCCTGACAGGGGGCGGAGTGAAAAACTGTTTTTT.

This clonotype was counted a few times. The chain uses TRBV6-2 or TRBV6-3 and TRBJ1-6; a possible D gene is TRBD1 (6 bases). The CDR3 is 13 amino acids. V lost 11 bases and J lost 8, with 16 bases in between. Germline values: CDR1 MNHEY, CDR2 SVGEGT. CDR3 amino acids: CAGHRDRDSPLHF. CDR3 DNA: TGTGCCGGACACAGGGACCGCGATTCACCCCTCCACTTT.

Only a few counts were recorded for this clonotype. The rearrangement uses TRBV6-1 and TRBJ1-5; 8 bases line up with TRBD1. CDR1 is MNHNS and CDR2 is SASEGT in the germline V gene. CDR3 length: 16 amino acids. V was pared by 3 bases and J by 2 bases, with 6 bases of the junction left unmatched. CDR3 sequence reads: CASSDPGTGRNQPQHF. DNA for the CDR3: TGTGCCAGCAGTGATCCCGGGACAGGACGCAATCAGCCCCAGCATTTT.

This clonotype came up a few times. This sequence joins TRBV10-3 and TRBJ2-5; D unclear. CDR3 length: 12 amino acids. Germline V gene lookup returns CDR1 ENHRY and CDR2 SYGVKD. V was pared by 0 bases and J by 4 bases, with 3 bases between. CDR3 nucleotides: TGTGCCATCAGTGAGTCGTTAGAGACCCAGTACTTC. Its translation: CAISESLETQYF.

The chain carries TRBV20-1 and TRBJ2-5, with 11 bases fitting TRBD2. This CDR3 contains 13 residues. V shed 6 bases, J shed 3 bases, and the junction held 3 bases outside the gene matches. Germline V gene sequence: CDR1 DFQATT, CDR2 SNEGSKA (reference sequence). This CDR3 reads CSAEGLAEETQYF. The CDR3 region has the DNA TGCAGTGCCGAGGGACTAGCGGAAGAGACCCAGTACTTC.

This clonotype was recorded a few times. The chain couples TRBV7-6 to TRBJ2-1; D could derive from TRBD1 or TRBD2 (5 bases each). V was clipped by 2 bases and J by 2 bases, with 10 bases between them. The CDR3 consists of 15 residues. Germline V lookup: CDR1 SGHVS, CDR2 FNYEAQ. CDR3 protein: CASSLRGGTYNEQFF. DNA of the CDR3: TGTGCCAGCAGCTTACGGGGCGGTACCTACAATGAGCAGTTCTTC.

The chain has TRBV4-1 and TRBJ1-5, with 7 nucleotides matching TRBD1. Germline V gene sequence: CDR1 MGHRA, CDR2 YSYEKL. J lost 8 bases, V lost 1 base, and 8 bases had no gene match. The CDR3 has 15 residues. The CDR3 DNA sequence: TGCGCCAGCAGCCAAGGGGGGGGACAGCGAGAGCCCCAGCATTTT. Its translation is CASSQGGGQREPQHF.

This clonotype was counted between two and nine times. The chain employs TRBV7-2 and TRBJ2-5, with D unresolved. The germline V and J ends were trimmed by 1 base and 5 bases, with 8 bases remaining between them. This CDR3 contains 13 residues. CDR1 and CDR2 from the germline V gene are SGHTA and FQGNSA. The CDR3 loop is CASSLGSKETQYF. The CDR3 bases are TGTGCCAGCAGCTTAGGGTCGAAGGAGACCCAGTACTTC.

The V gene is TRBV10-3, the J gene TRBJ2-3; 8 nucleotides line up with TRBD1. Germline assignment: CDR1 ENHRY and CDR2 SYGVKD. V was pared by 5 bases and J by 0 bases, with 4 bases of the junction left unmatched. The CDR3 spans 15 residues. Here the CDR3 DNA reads TGTGCCATCAGTCGAGGACAGGGCAGCACAGATACGCAGTATTTT. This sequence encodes CAISRGQGSTDTQYF.

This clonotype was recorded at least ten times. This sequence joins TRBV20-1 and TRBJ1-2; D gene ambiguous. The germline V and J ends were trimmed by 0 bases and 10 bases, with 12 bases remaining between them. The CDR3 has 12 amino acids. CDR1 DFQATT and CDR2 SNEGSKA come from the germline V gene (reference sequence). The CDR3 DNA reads TGCAGTGCTAGAGATTCCGGGGTCTACTACACCTTC. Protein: CSARDSGVYYTF.